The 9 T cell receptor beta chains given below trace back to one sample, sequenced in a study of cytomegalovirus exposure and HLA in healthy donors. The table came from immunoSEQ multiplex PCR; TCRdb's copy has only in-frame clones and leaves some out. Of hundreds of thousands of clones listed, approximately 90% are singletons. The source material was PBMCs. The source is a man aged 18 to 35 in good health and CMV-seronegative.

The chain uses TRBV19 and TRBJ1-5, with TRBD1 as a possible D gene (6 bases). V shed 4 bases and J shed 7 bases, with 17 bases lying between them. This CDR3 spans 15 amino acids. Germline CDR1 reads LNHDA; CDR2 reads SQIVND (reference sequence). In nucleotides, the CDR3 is TGTGCCAGTAGTACAAACAGGGTATTTAGACAGCCCCAGCATTTT. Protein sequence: CASSTNRVFRQPQHF.

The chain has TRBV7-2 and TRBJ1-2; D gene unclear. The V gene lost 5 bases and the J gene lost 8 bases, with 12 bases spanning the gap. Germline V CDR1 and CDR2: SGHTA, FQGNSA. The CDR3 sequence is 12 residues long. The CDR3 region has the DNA TGTGCCAGCAGCCCGTTGGCAGTGGGCTACACCTTC. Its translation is CASSPLAVGYTF. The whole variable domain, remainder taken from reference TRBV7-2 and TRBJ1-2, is GAGVSQSPSNKVTEKGKDVELRCDPISGHTALYWYRQSLGQGLEFLIYFQGNSAPDKSGLPSDRFSAERTGGSVSTLTIQRTQQEDSAVYLCASSPLAVGYTFGSGTRLTVV.

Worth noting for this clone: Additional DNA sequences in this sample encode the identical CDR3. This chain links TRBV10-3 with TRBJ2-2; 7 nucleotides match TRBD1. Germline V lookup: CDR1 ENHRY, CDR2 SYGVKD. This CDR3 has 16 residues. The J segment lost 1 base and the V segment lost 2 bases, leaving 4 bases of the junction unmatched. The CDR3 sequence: CAISEAGGLNTGELFF. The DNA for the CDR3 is TGTGCCATCAGTGAGGCAGGGGGTTTGAACACCGGGGAGCTGTTTTTT.

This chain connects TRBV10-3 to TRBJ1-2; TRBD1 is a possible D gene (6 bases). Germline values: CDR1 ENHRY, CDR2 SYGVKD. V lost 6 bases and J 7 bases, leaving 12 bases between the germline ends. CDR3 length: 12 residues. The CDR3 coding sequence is TGTGCCATCAGGGGGGCTGGCGGTGGCTACACCTTC. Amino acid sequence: CAIRGAGGGYTF.

CDR3 protein: CASSQDAGTLWTYEQYF. In DNA, the CDR3 is TGCGCCAGCAGCCAAGACGCCGGGACTCTGTGGACCTACGAGCAGTACTTC. The genes are TRBV4-1 and TRBJ2-7; TRBD2 might be the D (6 bases). The germline gives CDR1 MGHRA, CDR2 YSYEKL. V was shortened by 0 bases and J by 2 bases, with 17 bases between the two germline ends. The CDR3 covers 17 residues.

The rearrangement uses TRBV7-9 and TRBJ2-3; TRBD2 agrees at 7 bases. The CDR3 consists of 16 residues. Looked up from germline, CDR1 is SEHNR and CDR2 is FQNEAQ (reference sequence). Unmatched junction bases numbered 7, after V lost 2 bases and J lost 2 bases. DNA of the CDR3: TGTGCCAGCAGCTTAAAGATTGGGGGGGACACAGATACGCAGTATTTT. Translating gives CASSLKIGGDTDTQYF.

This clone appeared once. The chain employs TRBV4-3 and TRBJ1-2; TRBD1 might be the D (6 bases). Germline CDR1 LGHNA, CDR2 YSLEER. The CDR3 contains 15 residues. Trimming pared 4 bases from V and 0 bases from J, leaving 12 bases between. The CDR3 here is CASSPGQSPNYGYTF. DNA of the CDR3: TGCGCCAGCAGCCCTGGACAGTCCCCTAACTATGGCTACACCTTC.

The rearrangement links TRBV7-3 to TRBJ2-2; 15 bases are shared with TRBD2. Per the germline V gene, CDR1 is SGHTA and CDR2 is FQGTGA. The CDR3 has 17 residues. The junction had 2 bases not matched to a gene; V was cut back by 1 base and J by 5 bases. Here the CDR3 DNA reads TGTGCCAGCAGCTTAATGGGACTAGCGGGAGGAACCGGGGAGCTGTTTTTT. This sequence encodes CASSLMGLAGGTGELFF. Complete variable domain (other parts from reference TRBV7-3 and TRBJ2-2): GAGVSQTPSNKVTEKGKYVELRCDPISGHTALYWYRQSLGQGPEFLIYFQGTGAADDSGLPNDRFFAVRPEGSVSTLKIQRTERGDSAVYLCASSLMGLAGGTGELFFGEGSRLTVL.

The chain's CDR3 is CASSARGTYNEQFF. Here the CDR3 DNA reads TGTGCCAGCAGTGCCAGGGGCACCTACAATGAGCAGTTCTTC. The J gene is TRBJ2-1, the V gene TRBV6-5; possibly TRBD1 for D (6 bases). Germline lookup yields CDR1 MNHEY and CDR2 SVGAGI. V was clipped by 5 bases and J by 2 bases, with 10 bases between them. The CDR3 totals 14 residues.